A single T cell receptor beta chain is shown here with its context. As yet, its antigen is unknown. This record belongs to a study of quantifying T cell responses using KT2 cells. Study information: TCR alpha and beta constant-region primers primed reverse transcription of RNA. The second PCR ran as a qPCR until a predetermined fluorescence threshold was reached.

An oligo carrying a UMI was ligated to the cDNA 3' end. An equimolar mix of RC1.1 and RC1.2 primed the beta chain across TRBC1 and TRBC2. TCRdb independently ran MiXCR on the UMI-ligation and nested PCR reads; one entry per CDR3 protein. The profile covers 50,000 to 70,000 distinct CDR3 sequences, with about 12% appearing a single time and roughly 9.5% taken by the ten largest. General study results and limits: KT2 sequence counts showed saturation when very many KT2 cells were spiked in.

Looked up from germline, CDR1 is SNHLY and CDR2 is FYNNEI. The CDR3 sequence is 15 residues long. Trimming removed 5 bases from V and 4 bases from J; junction bases left unmatched: 9. Unfractionated PBMC were spiked with known numbers of KT2 clone cells. Fixed numbers of PBMC received varying amounts of KT2 cells. The source material was PBMCs spiked with cells of the T cell clone KT2. V and J are TRBV2 and TRBJ1-1, with TRBD1 matching over 8 bases. The receptor's source is a human donor. The CDR3 is CASSPDRVGGTEAFF. DNA for the CDR3: TGTGCCAGCAGTCCGGACAGGGTCGGGGGCACTGAAGCTTTCTTT.